Below are 20 T cell receptor beta chains sequenced from a single sample in a study of shared clonotypes between healthy human individuals. TCRdb's table, derived via immunoSEQ multiplex PCR, lists solely in-frame clones and lacks some. The sample comprises fewer than 1.6 million clones, roughly 98.5% of which are singletons, and about 0.35% rests with the top ten. Sequences were obtained from naive CD4+ T cells sorted from blood. The subset denotes: CD45RA+ positively selected. The receptor set was obtained from a man in his thirties or forties in good health.

V is TRBV15 and J is TRBJ1-4; D is unresolved. Germline V gives CDR1 LNHNV, CDR2 YYDKDF (reference sequence). This CDR3 has 15 residues. Trimming cost V 1 base and J 8 bases, with 14 bases left between them. CDR3 DNA sequence: TGTGCCACCAGCAGAGGGAAAGATTCCGGGGAAAAACTGTTTTTT. Translating it yields CATSRGKDSGEKLFF. Looking up the rest from reference TRBV15 and TRBJ1-4 gives the full variable domain: DAMVIQNPRYQVTQFGKPVTLSCSQTLNHNVMYWYQQKSSQAPKLLFHYYDKDFNNEADTPDNFQSRRPNTSFCFLDIRSPGLGDTAMYLCATSRGKDSGEKLFFGSGTQLSVL.

The CDR3 coding sequence is TGCGCCAGCAGCTGGGGAGGTCCCGGGGAGACCCAGTACTTC. Its protein product is CASSWGGPGETQYF. This sequence joins TRBV5-1 and TRBJ2-5, with D possibly matching TRBD2 (6 bases). Trimming stripped 3 bases from V and 5 bases from J, with 14 bases between. CDR1 SGHRS and CDR2 YFSETQ come from the germline V gene. The CDR3 is made up of 14 amino acids.

The rearrangement joins TRBV27 to TRBJ1-2; 9 positions agree with TRBD1. V lost 2 bases, J lost 5 bases, and 9 bases stayed unmatched. CDR1 is MNHEY and CDR2 is SMNVEV in the germline V gene (reference sequence). The CDR3 has 16 amino acids. CDR3 loop: CASSLGRDRAWYGYTF. For the CDR3, the DNA is TGTGCCAGCAGTTTAGGCCGGGACAGGGCGTGGTATGGCTACACCTTC.

The chain links TRBV7-2 to TRBJ2-7, with TRBD1 matching over 8 bases. Unmatched junction bases numbered 7, after V lost 6 bases and J lost 3 bases. Germline V gene data show CDR1 as SGHTA and CDR2 as FQGNSA. This CDR3 has 14 residues. The CDR3 DNA sequence: TGTGCCAGCAGTATGCGACAGGGGAACTACGAGCAGTACTTC. This encodes CASSMRQGNYEQYF.

The CDR3: CASAPDGLNTEAFF. The CDR3 DNA is TGTGCTAGTGCTCCGGACGGTCTGAACACTGAAGCTTTCTTT. The V and J genes are TRBV12-5 and TRBJ1-1; D ambiguous. CDR1 is LGHNT and CDR2 is FRNRAP in the germline V gene. V shed 7 bases and J shed 0 bases, with 12 bases lying between them. The CDR3 is made up of 14 amino acids.

Remarks on this clone: In the same sample, other DNA sequences code for this CDR3. The chain uses TRBV7-9 and TRBJ1-3; D is perhaps TRBD1 (5 bases). There are 14 residues in the CDR3. The germline CDR1 and CDR2 sequences are SEHNR and FQNEAQ (reference sequence). Trimming stripped 4 bases from V and 1 base from J, with 8 bases between. Written as DNA, the CDR3 is TGTGCCAGCAGCTCCGACAGTTCTGGAAACACCATATATTTT. Its translation: CASSSDSSGNTIYF.

About this clone itself: Other DNA sequences in this sample translate to the same CDR3. This rearrangement joins TRBV15 to TRBJ2-1; D not certain. The length of the CDR3 is 15 residues. CDR1 and CDR2 from the germline V gene are LNHNV and YYDKDF (reference sequence). V lost 0 bases and J lost 2, with 8 bases in between. The CDR3 nucleotides are TGTGCCACCAGCAGAGATCGGCCCACCTACAATGAGCAGTTCTTC. This gives the protein CATSRDRPTYNEQFF.

The genes are TRBV18 and TRBJ2-2, with TRBD2 matching over 7 bases. Germline-derived CDR1 and CDR2 are KGHSH and LQKENI. Trimming took 3 bases from V and 1 from J; bases not matched to a gene: 5. There are 16 residues in the CDR3. CDR3 region: CASSPLADENTGELFF. The CDR3 nucleotides are TGTGCCAGCTCACCCCTAGCGGACGAGAACACCGGGGAGCTGTTTTTT.

This chain connects TRBV7-6 to TRBJ1-1; D is unresolved. V lost 1 base to trimming and J lost 4 bases, with 16 bases between them. This CDR3 has 16 amino acids. Germline CDR1 SGHVS, CDR2 FNYEAQ. The CDR3 spells CASSLGPWQQVTEAFF. In nucleotides, the CDR3 is TGTGCCAGCAGCTTAGGCCCCTGGCAGCAGGTCACTGAAGCTTTCTTT.

Here the CDR3 DNA reads TGTGCCAGCATCCCACCGACAGCTGCCTACGAGCAGTACTTC. Translating it yields CASIPPTAAYEQYF. The genes are TRBV7-9 and TRBJ2-7, with D perhaps TRBD1 (5 bases). Deletions cut 7 bases from V and 2 bases from J, with 15 bases between. CDR1 is SEHNR, CDR2 FQNEAQ, per germline (reference sequence). CDR3 length: 14 amino acids. Variable domain in full (rest from reference TRBV7-9 and TRBJ2-7): DTGVSQNPRHKITKRGQNVTFRCDPISEHNRLYWYRQTLGQGPEFLTYFQNEAQLEKSRLLSDRFSAERPKGSFSTLEIQRTEQGDSAMYLCASIPPTAAYEQYFGPGTRLTVT.

The rearrangement links TRBV5-4 to TRBJ2-7, with 10 bases that match TRBD2. The germline gives CDR1 SGHNT, CDR2 YYREEE (reference sequence). V shed 7 bases, J shed 6 bases, and the junction held 13 bases outside the gene matches. The CDR3 extends over 15 amino acids. In DNA form, the CDR3 reads TGTGCCAGCGGTCCACACAGGCTAGCGGGAGTCGAGCAGTACTTC. Protein product: CASGPHRLAGVEQYF. Based on the CDR3 plus reference TRBV5-4 and TRBJ2-7, the full variable domain is ETGVTQSPTHLIKTRGQQVTLRCSSQSGHNTVSWYQQALGQGPQFIFQYYREEENGRGNFPPRFSGLQFPNYSSELNVNALELDDSALYLCASGPHRLAGVEQYFGPGTRLTVT.

V gene TRBV14 combines with J gene TRBJ2-7; D unclear. CDR1 is SGHDN and CDR2 is FVKESK in the germline V gene. Trimming stripped 0 bases from V and 3 bases from J, with 12 bases between. CDR3 length: 15 residues. The CDR3: CASSQEPGPFYEQYF. The CDR3 nucleotides are TGTGCCAGCAGCCAAGAGCCAGGTCCCTTCTACGAGCAGTACTTC.

The DNA for the CDR3 is TGTGCCAGCAGTTACAGCAGGGGGCACGGCGACTATGGCTACACCTTC. Translation: CASSYSRGHGDYGYTF. The rearrangement uses TRBV6-5 and TRBJ1-2, with 8 bases lining up with TRBD1. CDR1 is MNHEY and CDR2 is SVGAGI in the germline V gene. The CDR3 length is 16 residues. J was trimmed by 3 bases and V by 2 bases; bases with no gene match: 8.

Comment on this clone: The identical CDR3 is also encoded by other nucleotide sequences in the sample. The rearrangement uses TRBV9 and TRBJ1-1; weak D call: TRBD1 (5 bases). This CDR3 spans 15 amino acids. Germline loops: CDR1 SGDLS, CDR2 YYNGEE. Deletions cut 0 bases from V and 1 base from J, with 10 bases between. CDR3 nucleotides: TGTGCCAGCAGCGTAGTGCAGGGTAGGAACACTGAAGCTTTCTTT. This gives the protein CASSVVQGRNTEAFF.

The chain combines TRBV7-8 with TRBJ2-7; 7 positions agree with TRBD1. With 0 bases clipped from V and 3 bases from J, the junction kept 5 bases outside the gene matches. Germline CDR1 SGHVS, CDR2 FQNEAQ. This CDR3 contains 15 residues. In DNA form, the CDR3 reads TGTGCCAGCAGCTTAGCAACAGGGGCTTACTACGAGCAGTACTTC. Translation gives CASSLATGAYYEQYF.

The rearrangement uses TRBV19 and TRBJ2-7; 12 nucleotides align to TRBD2. CDR1 is LNHDA, CDR2 SQIVND, per germline (reference sequence). The V and J ends lost 4 bases and 5 bases, in that order; junction bases with no gene match: 6. The CDR3 runs to 15 residues. The CDR3 nucleotides are TGTGCCAGTAGTAGTCTAGCGGGAGGGCCCCACGAGCAGTACTTC. It yields the protein CASSSLAGGPHEQYF.

The chain carries TRBV5-4 and TRBJ2-2, with 14 bases fitting TRBD2. CDR1 is SGHNT, CDR2 YYREEE, per germline (reference sequence). The CDR3 has 19 residues. J was trimmed by 3 bases and V by 3 bases; bases with no gene match: 10. In nucleotides, the CDR3 is TGTGCCAGCAGCTCCCCCGGGACTAGCGGGAGATTGCACACCGGGGAGCTGTTTTTT. Its translation is CASSSPGTSGRLHTGELFF.

V usage is TRBV6-5 and J usage is TRBJ1-1, with D unresolved. The germline V and J ends were trimmed by 5 bases and 11 bases, with 12 bases remaining between them. This CDR3 is built from 11 residues. Germline loops: CDR1 MNHEY, CDR2 SVGAGI. CDR3 residues: CASSDGPGAFF. DNA for the CDR3: TGTGCCAGCAGTGATGGACCTGGGGCTTTCTTT.

The chain links TRBV5-1 to TRBJ2-1, with TRBD2 as a possible D gene (6 bases). Trimming removed 0 bases from V and 6 bases from J, with 16 bases in between. The CDR3 sequence is 16 residues long. CDR1 is SGHRS, CDR2 YFSETQ, per germline. The CDR3 spells CASSLGGSGRINEQFF. Written as DNA, the CDR3 is TGCGCCAGCAGCTTGGGAGGTAGTGGGAGGATCAATGAGCAGTTCTTC.

The J gene is TRBJ2-5, the V gene TRBV21-1; the tabulated D call, TRBD1, remains unverified against the DNA. TRBV21-1 is a pseudogene locus. The CDR3 sequence is 16 residues long. In DNA, the CDR3 is TGTGCCAGCAGCATGAATGACTGGGACAGCAAAGAGACCCAGTACTTC. It codes for CASSMNDWDSKETQYF.